This T cell receptor (beta chain) was documented in a study of shared clonotypes between healthy human individuals. Study details: In total, the donors were two women and a few men aged 18 to 49. There were three CD4 naive, three CD4 memory, two CD8 naive and one CD8 memory plates per donor. Whole-study findings and limits: Memory subsets generally showed smaller estimated richness than naive subsets did. Generation probability values for non-shared clonotypes were lower than those for clonotypes shared by all four donors.

The trim removed 5 bases at V and 7 bases at J, leaving 10 bases unmatched. The CDR3 runs to 15 residues. The germline V gene has CDR1 MDHEN and CDR2 SYDVKM. Turning to this clone: The antigen is unknown.

The method was immunoSEQ multiplex PCR; TCRdb's version includes in-frame clones alone and lacks a portion of them. The table lists about 2.4 million clones, roughly 93% of them singletons, with approximately 0.37% in the top ten. This receptor was obtained from a man between 18 and 35 years old in good health. Some clones in this sample may be carry-over from other donors' samples. The chain carries TRBV28 and TRBJ2-2, with TRBD2 matching 7 bases. Material: naive CD4+ T cells from PBMCs. The subset is: CD45RA+ positively selected. Written as DNA, the CDR3 is TGTGCCAGCAGTGACCCCCGCGGGAGAGGCGGGGAGCTGTTTTTT. It codes for CASSDPRGRGGELFF.